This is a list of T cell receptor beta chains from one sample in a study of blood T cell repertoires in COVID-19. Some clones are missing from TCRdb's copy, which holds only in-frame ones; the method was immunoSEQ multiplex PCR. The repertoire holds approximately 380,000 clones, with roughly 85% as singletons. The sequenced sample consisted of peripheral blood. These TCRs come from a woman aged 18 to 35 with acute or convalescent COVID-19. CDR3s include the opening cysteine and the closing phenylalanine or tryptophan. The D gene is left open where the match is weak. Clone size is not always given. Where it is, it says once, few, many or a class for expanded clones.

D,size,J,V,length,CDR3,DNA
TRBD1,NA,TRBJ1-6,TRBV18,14,CASSPGTGYSPLHF,TGTGCCAGCTCACCAGGGACAGGTTATTCACCCCTCCACTTT
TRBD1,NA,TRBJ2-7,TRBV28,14,CASSPGTGGDEQYF,TGTGCCAGCAGCCCCGGGACAGGGGGCGACGAGCAGTACTTC
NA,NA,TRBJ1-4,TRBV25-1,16,CASSGTLAATNEKLFF,TGTGCCAGCAGCGGGACTCTGGCAGCAACTAATGAAAAACTGTTTTTT
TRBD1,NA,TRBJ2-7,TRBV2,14,CASYPLDRSDEQYF,TGTGCCAGCTACCCCTTGGACAGGTCGGACGAGCAGTACTTC
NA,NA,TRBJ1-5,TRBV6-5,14,CASKQLISNQPQHF,TGTGCCAGCAAGCAACTGATTAGCAATCAGCCCCAGCATTTT
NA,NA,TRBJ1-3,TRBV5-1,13,CASSPGHPDTIYF,TGCGCCAGCAGCCCGGGACATCCTGACACCATATATTTT
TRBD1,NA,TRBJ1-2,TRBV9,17,CASSVAPQGLNNDGYTF,TGTGCCAGCAGCGTAGCACCACAGGGGTTAAACAATGATGGCTACACCTTC
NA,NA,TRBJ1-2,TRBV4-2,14,CASSQNDPNYGYIF,TGTGCCAGCAGCCAGAACGATCCTAACTATGGCTACATCTTC
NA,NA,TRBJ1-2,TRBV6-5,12,CASTPGIYGYTF,TGTGCCAGCACCCCGGGGATCTATGGCTACACCTTC
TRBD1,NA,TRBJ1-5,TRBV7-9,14,CASSLSTGNQPQHF,TGTGCCAGCAGCCTCTCGACAGGGAATCAGCCCCAGCATTTT
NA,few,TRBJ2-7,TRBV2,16,CASSEAASGSSYEQYF,TGTGCCAGCAGTGAAGCAGCCAGCGGGTCCTCCTACGAGCAGTACTTC
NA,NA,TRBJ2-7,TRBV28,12,CASSPVFYEQYF,TGTGCCAGCAGTCCGGTCTTCTACGAGCAGTACTTC
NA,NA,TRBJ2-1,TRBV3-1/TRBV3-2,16,CASSQLDSVRLNEQFF,TGTGCCAGCAGCCAACTGGACAGCGTCCGCCTCAATGAGCAGTTCTTC
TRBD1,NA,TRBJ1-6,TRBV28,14,CASSLVQGASPLHF,TGTGCCAGCAGTTTGGTACAGGGGGCTTCACCCCTCCACTTT
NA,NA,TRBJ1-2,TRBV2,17,CASSEPVAGLMYYGYTF,TGTGCCAGCAGTGAACCCGTAGCGGGACTGATGTACTATGGCTACACCTTC
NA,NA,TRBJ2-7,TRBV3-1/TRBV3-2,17,CASSPLGGGGSSYEQYF,TGTGCCAGCAGCCCCCTAGGAGGAGGTGGGAGCTCCTACGAGCAGTACTTC
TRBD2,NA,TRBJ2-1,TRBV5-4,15,CASSKGLAGEGEQFF,TGTGCCAGCAGTAAGGGACTAGCGGGAGAGGGTGAGCAGTTCTTC
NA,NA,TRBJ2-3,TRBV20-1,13,CSASPSLGDTQYF,TGCAGTGCTAGTCCTAGCTTGGGAGATACGCAGTATTTT
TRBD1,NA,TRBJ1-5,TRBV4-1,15,CASSQTGQGNQPQHF,TGCGCCAGCAGCCAAACGGGACAGGGCAATCAGCCCCAGCATTTT
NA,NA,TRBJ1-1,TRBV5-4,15,CASSRPGHLNTEAFF,TGTGCCAGCAGCAGACCGGGACACTTGAACACTGAAGCTTTCTTT
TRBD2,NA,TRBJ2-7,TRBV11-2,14,CASSLGGSSNEQYF,TGTGCCAGCAGCTTAGGCGGGAGCTCTAACGAGCAGTACTTC
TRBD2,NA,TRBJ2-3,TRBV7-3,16,CASSRTSGGVRDTQYF,TGTGCCAGCAGCCGGACTAGCGGGGGGGTGAGGGATACGCAGTATTTT
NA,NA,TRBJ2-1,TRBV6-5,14,CASSYTGSHNEQFF,TGTGCCAGCAGTTACACGGGTAGCCACAATGAGCAGTTCTTC
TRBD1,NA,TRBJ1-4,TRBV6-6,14,CASSPGQNPEKLFF,TGTGCCAGCAGCCCGGGACAGAACCCTGAAAAACTGTTTTTT
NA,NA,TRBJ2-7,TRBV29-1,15,CSVESADPSSYEQYF,TGCAGCGTTGAAAGCGCGGATCCAAGCTCCTACGAGCAGTACTTC
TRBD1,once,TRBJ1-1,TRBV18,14,CASSLTGLNTEAFF,TGTGCCAGCTCATTGACAGGGCTGAACACTGAAGCTTTCTTT
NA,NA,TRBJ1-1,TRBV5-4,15,CASSSATGLNTEAFF,TGTGCCAGCAGCTCCGCAACAGGGCTGAACACTGAAGCTTTCTTT
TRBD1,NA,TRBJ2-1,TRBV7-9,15,CASSPGQGNHNEQFF,TGTGCCAGCAGCCCGGGACAGGGGAACCACAATGAGCAGTTCTTC
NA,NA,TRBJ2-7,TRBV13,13,CASSLGSSYEQYF,TGTGCCAGCAGCTTAGGCAGCTCCTACGAGCAGTACTTC
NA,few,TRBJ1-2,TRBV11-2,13,CASSSLIGEGYTF,TGTGCCAGCAGCTCGCTCATCGGGGAAGGCTACACCTTC
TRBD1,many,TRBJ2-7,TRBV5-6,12,CASYRGKYEQYF,TGTGCCAGTTACAGGGGCAAATACGAGCAGTACTTC
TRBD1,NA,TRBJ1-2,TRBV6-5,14,CASSKDRGDYGYTF,TGTGCCAGCAGTAAGGACAGGGGAGACTATGGCTACACCTTC
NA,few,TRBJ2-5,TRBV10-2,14,CASSKGQSQETQYF,TGCGCCAGCAGCAAAGGACAGTCACAAGAGACCCAGTACTTC
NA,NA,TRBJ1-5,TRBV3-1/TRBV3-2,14,CASSFTGTDQPQHF,TGTGCCAGCAGCTTCACAGGGACCGATCAGCCCCAGCATTTT
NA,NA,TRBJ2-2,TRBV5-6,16,CASSLAWAANTGELFF,TGTGCCAGCAGCTTGGCATGGGCCGCGAACACCGGGGAGCTGTTTTTT
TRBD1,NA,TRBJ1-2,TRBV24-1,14,CATSRTGGDYGYTF,TGTGCCACCAGCAGGACAGGGGGCGACTATGGCTACACCTTC
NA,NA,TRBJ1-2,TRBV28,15,CASSWTQLSIYGYTF,TGTGCCAGCAGTTGGACACAACTTTCCATCTATGGCTACACCTTC
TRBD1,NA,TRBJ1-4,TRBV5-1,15,CASSGGTADNEKLFF,TGCGCCAGCAGCGGGGGGACAGCCGATAATGAAAAACTGTTTTTT
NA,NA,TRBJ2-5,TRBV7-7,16,CASSLRPSQPGETQYF,TGTGCCAGCAGCCTCCGCCCATCACAACCGGGGGAGACCCAGTACTTC
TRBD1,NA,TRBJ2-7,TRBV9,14,CASSVVDRGNEQYF,TGTGCCAGCAGCGTAGTGGACAGGGGTAACGAGCAGTACTTC
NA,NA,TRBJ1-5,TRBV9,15,CASSPGRASGQPQHF,TGTGCCAGCAGCCCTGGACGGGCTTCGGGGCAGCCCCAGCATTTT
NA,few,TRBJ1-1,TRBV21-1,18,CASSRGQAICMGNTEAFF,TGTGCCAGCAGCAGGGGACAGGCGATCTGCATGGGGAACACTGAAGCTTTCTTT
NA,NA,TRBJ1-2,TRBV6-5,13,CASSYSSNYGYTF,TGTGCCAGCAGTTACAGCTCGAACTATGGCTACACCTTC
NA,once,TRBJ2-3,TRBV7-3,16,CASSLMPAAITDTQYF,TGTGCCAGCAGCTTAATGCCGGCAGCGATCACAGATACGCAGTATTTT
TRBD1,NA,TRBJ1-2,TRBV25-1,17,CASSEYPGTGEYYGYTF,TGTGCCAGCAGTGAATACCCGGGGACAGGGGAATACTATGGCTACACCTTC
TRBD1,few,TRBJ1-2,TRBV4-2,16,CASSQDSDRGREGYTF,TGTGCCAGCAGCCAAGATTCGGACAGGGGGCGCGAAGGCTACACCTTC
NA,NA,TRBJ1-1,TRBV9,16,CASSRGSSSTSTEAFF,TGTGCCAGCAGTCGGGGGTCCTCTTCCACGAGCACTGAAGCTTTCTTT
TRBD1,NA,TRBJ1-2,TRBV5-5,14,CASRQGTDNYGYTF,TGTGCCAGCAGACAAGGGACAGATAACTATGGCTACACCTTC
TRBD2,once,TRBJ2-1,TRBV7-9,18,CASSFRGTSGSSYNEQFF,TGTGCCAGCAGCTTTAGAGGGACTAGCGGGAGTTCCTACAATGAGCAGTTCTTC
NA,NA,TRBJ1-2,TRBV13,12,CASSLGQFGYTF,TGTGCCAGCAGCCTCGGACAGTTTGGCTACACCTTC